The T cell receptor (beta chain) under discussion was sequenced for a study of blood T cell repertoires in COVID-19. Study overall: COVID-19 samples, acute and convalescent, were from the United States, Italy and Spain. PBMCs, B-cell-depleted T cells, or T cells were the source of the cDNA or gDNA that made up the material.

Authors' processing steps: Quantification of nucleated cells was approximated via reference gene primer amplification. The data were produced by immunoSEQ multiplex PCR, yet TCRdb's version contains in-frame clones alone and is incomplete. The V and J calls and clone size are taken from that table; D and trimming were inferred from the DNA. The sample lists tens of thousands of clones, 85% to 90% occurring once. The CDR3 has 13 residues. Germline CDR1 is SGHRS and CDR2 is YFSETQ. The trim removed 3 bases at V and 8 bases at J, leaving 6 bases unmatched. The chain recombines TRBV5-1 with TRBJ1-2; 8 bases map to TRBD1. Input material: peripheral blood. The receptor was derived from a man aged 45-65 years with active COVID-19. The CDR3: CASSWTGLVGYTF. The DNA of the CDR3 is TGCGCCAGCAGCTGGACAGGGCTGGTGGGCTACACCTTC. Full variable domain (missing parts from reference TRBV5-1 and TRBJ1-2): KAGVTQTPRYLIKTRGQQVTLSCSPISGHRSVSWYQQTPGQGLQFLFEYFSETQRNKGNFPGRFSGRQFSNSRSEMNVSTLELGDSALYLCASSWTGLVGYTFGSGTRLTVV.